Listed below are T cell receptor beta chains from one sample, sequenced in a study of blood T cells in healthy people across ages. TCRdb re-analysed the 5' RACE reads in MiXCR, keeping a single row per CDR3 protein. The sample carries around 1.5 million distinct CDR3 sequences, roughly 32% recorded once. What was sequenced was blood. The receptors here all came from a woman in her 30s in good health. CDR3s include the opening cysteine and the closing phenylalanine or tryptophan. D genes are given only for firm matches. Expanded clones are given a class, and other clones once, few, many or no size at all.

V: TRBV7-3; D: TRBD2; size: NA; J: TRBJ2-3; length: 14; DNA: TGTGCCAGCAGCCTGGGACTAGATTCAAATACGCAGTATTTT; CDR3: CASSLGLDSNTQYF
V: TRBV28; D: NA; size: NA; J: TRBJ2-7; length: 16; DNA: TGTGCCAGCAGTTTTCCCTCAGGCCTGGGGGACTACGAGCAGTACTTC; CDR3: CASSFPSGLGDYEQYF
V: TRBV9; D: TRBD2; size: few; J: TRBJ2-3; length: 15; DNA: TGTGCTCCCTTCGGGGGGGCTCCTCTCCCAGATACGCAGTATTTT; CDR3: CAPFGGAPLPDTQYF
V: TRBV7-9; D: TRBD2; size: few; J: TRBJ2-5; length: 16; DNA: TGTGCCAGCAGCCCAGGAAGCGGGAGGATACAAGAGACCCAGTACTTC; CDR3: CASSPGSGRIQETQYF
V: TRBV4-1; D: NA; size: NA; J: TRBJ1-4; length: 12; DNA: TGCGCCAGCAGCCGCCAGAATGAAAAACTGTTTTTT; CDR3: CASSRQNEKLFF
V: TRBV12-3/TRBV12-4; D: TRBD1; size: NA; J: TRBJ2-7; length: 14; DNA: TGTGCCAGCAGTTTGAACAGGGGGTCCCACGAGCAGTACTTC; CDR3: CASSLNRGSHEQYF
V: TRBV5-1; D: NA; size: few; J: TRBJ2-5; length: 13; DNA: TGCGCCAGCAGGAAGGGTCTCCAAGAGACCCAGTACTTC; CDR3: CASRKGLQETQYF
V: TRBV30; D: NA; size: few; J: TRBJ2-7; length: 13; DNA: TGTGCCTGGAGAGTTGGGTACTCCTACGAGCAGTACTTC; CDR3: CAWRVGYSYEQYF
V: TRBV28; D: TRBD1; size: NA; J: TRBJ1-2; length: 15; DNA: TGTGCCAGCAGTTTGGGACAGGAAGTTTGGTATGGCTACACCTTC; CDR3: CASSLGQEVWYGYTF
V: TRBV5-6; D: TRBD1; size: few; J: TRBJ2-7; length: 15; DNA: TGTGCCAGCAGCATCTCTAGGTTGAGGGGGCGAGAGCAGTACTTC; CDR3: CASSISRLRGREQYF
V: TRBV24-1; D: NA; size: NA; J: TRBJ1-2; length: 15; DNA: TGTGCCACCAGTGACCCGGGACCGAGTAACTATGGCTACACCTTC; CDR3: CATSDPGPSNYGYTF
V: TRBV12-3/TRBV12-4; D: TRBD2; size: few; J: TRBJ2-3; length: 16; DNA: TGTGCCAGCAAGGAGCGGGGGGCCAGTGTGACAGATACGCAGTATTTT; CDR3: CASKERGASVTDTQYF
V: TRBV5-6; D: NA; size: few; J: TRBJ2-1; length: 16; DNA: TGTGCCAGCAGCTCGGACGGACCCCTAGGCCTCTATGAGCAGTTCTTC; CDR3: CASSSDGPLGLYEQFF
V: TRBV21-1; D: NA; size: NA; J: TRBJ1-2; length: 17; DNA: TGTGTCAGCAGCAAAGTAGTTTGGAAAGGAGTTAACTATGGCTACACCTTC; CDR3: CVSSKVVWKGVNYGYTF